The rows below give T cell receptor beta chains drawn from one sample of a study of PD-1 blockade in classical Hodgkin lymphoma. The protocol was immunoSEQ multiplex PCR, while the TCRdb copy is restricted to in-frame clones and leaves out a portion. The data show tens of thousands of clones, 70% seen once. The sequencing here drew on peripheral blood mononuclear cells (PBMCs), taken before the second cycle of nivolumab. These receptors were taken from a human donor with classical Hodgkin lymphoma. Both conserved end residues are part of each CDR3. Each record gives: CDR3 protein, J gene, CDR3 length, V gene.

cdr3_aa: CASSLVTPEKLFF; j_call: TRBJ1-4; cdr3_length: 13; v_call: TRBV7-2
cdr3_aa: CASTPVGTSGTRPYEQYF; j_call: TRBJ2-7; cdr3_length: 18; v_call: TRBV27
cdr3_aa: CASSQDRGLINTEAFF; j_call: TRBJ1-1; cdr3_length: 16; v_call: TRBV4-2
cdr3_aa: CASSLGPLVSESYEQYF; j_call: TRBJ2-7; cdr3_length: 17; v_call: TRBV7-9
cdr3_aa: CASSSLFLRLDGYTF; j_call: TRBJ1-2; cdr3_length: 15; v_call: TRBV28
cdr3_aa: CSVAWEQGGAFF; j_call: TRBJ1-1; cdr3_length: 12; v_call: TRBV29-1
cdr3_aa: CASSMLQQPQHF; j_call: TRBJ1-5; cdr3_length: 12; v_call: TRBV19
cdr3_aa: CASDARGNSNQPQHF; j_call: TRBJ1-5; cdr3_length: 15; v_call: TRBV7-2
cdr3_aa: CASSLSRGSRTYF; j_call: TRBJ2-5; cdr3_length: 13; v_call: TRBV7-2
cdr3_aa: CASSVTGGSYEQYF; j_call: TRBJ2-7; cdr3_length: 14; v_call: TRBV7-2
cdr3_aa: CASRLDGGSYNEQFF; j_call: TRBJ2-1; cdr3_length: 15; v_call: TRBV5-1
cdr3_aa: CASSPVSVWRGPENTEAFF; j_call: TRBJ1-1; cdr3_length: 19; v_call: TRBV18
cdr3_aa: CASSELLPRNQPQHF; j_call: TRBJ1-5; cdr3_length: 15; v_call: TRBV6-1
cdr3_aa: CASSLAWGSTYEQYF; j_call: TRBJ2-7; cdr3_length: 15; v_call: TRBV5-4
cdr3_aa: CATEDGGWVFF; j_call: TRBJ2-1; cdr3_length: 11; v_call: TRBV10-3
cdr3_aa: CASSATIQGENGYTF; j_call: TRBJ1-2; cdr3_length: 15; v_call: TRBV19
cdr3_aa: CASSSAAGVDEQYF; j_call: TRBJ2-7; cdr3_length: 14; v_call: TRBV5-1
cdr3_aa: CASSYQEYNEQFF; j_call: TRBJ2-1; cdr3_length: 13; v_call: TRBV6-5
cdr3_aa: CASSIRGEGKLTGELFF; j_call: TRBJ2-2; cdr3_length: 17; v_call: TRBV19
cdr3_aa: CASSLARGPTGANVLTF; j_call: TRBJ2-6; cdr3_length: 17; v_call: TRBV7-2
cdr3_aa: CASSRNSYSNQPQHF; j_call: TRBJ1-5; cdr3_length: 15; v_call: TRBV7-2
cdr3_aa: CASSQDRISGKKTQYF; j_call: TRBJ2-5; cdr3_length: 16; v_call: TRBV4-2
cdr3_aa: CASSLTGANYGYTF; j_call: TRBJ1-2; cdr3_length: 14; v_call: TRBV28
cdr3_aa: CASSPTDTHTEAFF; j_call: TRBJ1-1; cdr3_length: 14; v_call: TRBV19
cdr3_aa: CASSMLASPLHF; j_call: TRBJ1-6; cdr3_length: 12; v_call: TRBV19
cdr3_aa: CASSLDLGTGVNEQFF; j_call: TRBJ2-1; cdr3_length: 16; v_call: TRBV5-4
cdr3_aa: CASSHEVSGLQGETQYF; j_call: TRBJ2-5; cdr3_length: 17; v_call: TRBV4-2
cdr3_aa: CAWIQGTYEQYF; j_call: TRBJ2-7; cdr3_length: 12; v_call: TRBV30
cdr3_aa: CASSLSGTGNTGELFF; j_call: TRBJ2-2; cdr3_length: 16; v_call: TRBV27
cdr3_aa: CASSPELAGPTDTQYF; j_call: TRBJ2-3; cdr3_length: 16; v_call: TRBV5-1
cdr3_aa: CASSGSRNTEAFF; j_call: TRBJ1-1; cdr3_length: 13; v_call: TRBV27
cdr3_aa: CASSQDRSGGAPEAFF; j_call: TRBJ1-1; cdr3_length: 16; v_call: TRBV4-3
cdr3_aa: CASSLAGEYYGYTF; j_call: TRBJ1-2; cdr3_length: 14; v_call: TRBV7-8
cdr3_aa: CASQSLGLAENNEQFF; j_call: TRBJ2-1; cdr3_length: 16; v_call: TRBV19
cdr3_aa: CAWSVGFSNQPQHF; j_call: TRBJ1-5; cdr3_length: 14; v_call: TRBV30
cdr3_aa: CASSQRGAQTEAFF; j_call: TRBJ1-1; cdr3_length: 14; v_call: TRBV4-1
cdr3_aa: CASSPGRVPTEAFF; j_call: TRBJ1-1; cdr3_length: 14; v_call: TRBV18
cdr3_aa: CASSQVSGKNDNEQFF; j_call: TRBJ2-1; cdr3_length: 16; v_call: TRBV4-2
cdr3_aa: CATSREPSGRTYEQYF; j_call: TRBJ2-7; cdr3_length: 16; v_call: TRBV15
cdr3_aa: CASSIKATYEQYF; j_call: TRBJ2-7; cdr3_length: 13; v_call: TRBV19
cdr3_aa: CASSEVYWAGELFF; j_call: TRBJ2-2; cdr3_length: 14; v_call: TRBV6-1
cdr3_aa: CASSGDRRYSYGYTF; j_call: TRBJ1-2; cdr3_length: 15; v_call: TRBV10-2
cdr3_aa: CASKGTTNTGELFF; j_call: TRBJ2-2; cdr3_length: 14; v_call: TRBV28
cdr3_aa: CASSILGNSPLHF; j_call: TRBJ1-6; cdr3_length: 13; v_call: TRBV19
cdr3_aa: CASSEWQGPTDTQYF; j_call: TRBJ2-3; cdr3_length: 15; v_call: TRBV6-1
cdr3_aa: CASSYDPRSGYEQYF; j_call: TRBJ2-7; cdr3_length: 15; v_call: TRBV6-5
cdr3_aa: CASRSPPGGSYGYTF; j_call: TRBJ1-2; cdr3_length: 15; v_call: TRBV28